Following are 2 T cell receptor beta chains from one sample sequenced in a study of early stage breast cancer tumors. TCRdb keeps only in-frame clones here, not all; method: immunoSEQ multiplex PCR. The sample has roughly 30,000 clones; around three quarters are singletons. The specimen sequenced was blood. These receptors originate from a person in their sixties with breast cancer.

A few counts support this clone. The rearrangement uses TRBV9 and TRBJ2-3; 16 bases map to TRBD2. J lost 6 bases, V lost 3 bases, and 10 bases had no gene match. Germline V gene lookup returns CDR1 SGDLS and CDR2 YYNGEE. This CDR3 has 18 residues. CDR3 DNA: TGTGCCAGCAGCGCGGCCGGGACTAGCGGGAGGGCGGGGGATACGCAGTATTTT. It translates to CASSAAGTSGRAGDTQYF.

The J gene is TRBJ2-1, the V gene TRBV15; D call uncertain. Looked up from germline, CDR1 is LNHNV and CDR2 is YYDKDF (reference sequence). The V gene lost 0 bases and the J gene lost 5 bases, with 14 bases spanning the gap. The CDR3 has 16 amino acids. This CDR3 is CATSRESSYINNEQFF. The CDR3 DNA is TGTGCCACCAGCAGAGAAAGTTCCTATATTAACAATGAGCAGTTCTTC. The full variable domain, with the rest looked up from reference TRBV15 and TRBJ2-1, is DAMVIQNPRYQVTQFGKPVTLSCSQTLNHNVMYWYQQKSSQAPKLLFHYYDKDFNNEADTPDNFQSRRPNTSFCFLDIRSPGLGDTAMYLCATSRESSYINNEQFFGPGTRLTVL.